The T cell receptor beta chain described here comes from a study of T-cell reconstitution after alpha-beta-depleted transplantation in children. Study outcomes and limitations: The study traced high day-60 TCRbeta diversity in some patients to surviving recipient T cells and thymic progenitors.

CDR3 length: 14 residues. The ends lost 2 bases at V and 7 bases at J; junction bases unmatched: 3. The V gene's germline CDR1 is SGHKS and CDR2 YYEKEE (reference sequence). Unique molecular identifiers were incorporated into the prepared TCRbeta library. TCRdb fed the PCR reads into MiXCR, producing one record per CDR3 protein. The sample has some 190,000 distinct CDR3 sequences, roughly 11% seen once. This clonotype was recorded many times. Its antigen is unknown. The chain recombines TRBV5-5 with TRBJ1-6, with 7 positions matching TRBD1. Sample: PBMCs, taken before TCRalphabeta/CD19-depleted stem cell transplant. The TCR comes from a boy younger than 10 with acute myeloid leukemia, due to receive a stem cell transplant. CDR3 nucleotide sequence: TGTGCCAGCAGCTTAGGGACAGCAAATTCACCCCTCCACTTT. This translates into CASSLGTANSPLHF.